The 25 T cell receptor beta chains below all came from one sample that was sequenced in a study of blood T cell repertoires in COVID-19. Data came from immunoSEQ multiplex PCR; TCRdb stores just in-frame clones and leaves some out. Of 40,000 to 60,000 clones in the sample, approximately 87% are singletons; the top ten hold under 6%. Material: peripheral blood. The receptors come from a woman aged 55-69 years with acute or convalescent COVID-19.

The CDR3 here is CASSSPGPGGEQYF. The CDR3 DNA sequence: TGTGCCAGCAGCAGTCCGGGCCCAGGGGGCGAGCAGTACTTC. V is TRBV7-9 and J is TRBJ2-7; 7 bases fit TRBD1. Trimming took 5 bases from V and 6 from J; bases not matched to a gene: 10. Germline values: CDR1 SEHNR, CDR2 FQNEAQ (reference sequence). There are 14 residues in the CDR3. The variable domain in full, with the rest retrieved from reference TRBV7-9 and TRBJ2-7, is DTGVSQNPRHKITKRGQNVTFRCDPISEHNRLYWYRQTLGQGPEFLTYFQNEAQLEKSRLLSDRFSAERPKGSFSTLEIQRTEQGDSAMYLCASSSPGPGGEQYFGPGTRLTVT.

The chain carries TRBV11-2 and TRBJ2-7; D gene uncertain. The CDR3 totals 14 residues. V was shortened by 4 bases and J by 2 bases, with 12 bases between the two germline ends. Germline V gene data show CDR1 as SGHAT and CDR2 as FQNNGV. In nucleotides, the CDR3 is TGTGCCAGCAGCTCGTTCAGATTCCCCTACGAGCAGTACTTC. Protein sequence: CASSSFRFPYEQYF.

The genes are TRBV15 and TRBJ1-4; 8 bases are a match to TRBD1. The V segment lost 7 bases and the J segment 7 bases; nucleotides outside the gene matches: 5. The CDR3 spans 13 residues. The germline V gene encodes CDR1 LNHNV and CDR2 YYDKDF (reference sequence). CDR3 loop: CATKSGGLEKLFF. CDR3 DNA sequence: TGTGCCACCAAATCAGGGGGCCTTGAAAAACTGTTTTTT.

The count of this clone is one. The chain employs TRBV15 and TRBJ1-2; D is perhaps TRBD1 (6 bases). The CDR3 is 15 residues long. Trimming shortened V by 1 base and J by 2 bases, and 11 bases separated the two germline ends. Germline V gene sequence: CDR1 LNHNV, CDR2 YYDKDF (reference sequence). CDR3 DNA sequence: TGTGCCACCAGCAGAGGGGGGCGGAACAACTATGGCTACACCTTC. It yields the protein CATSRGGRNNYGYTF.

The chain links TRBV6-1 to TRBJ2-3, with TRBD2 identical over 7 bases. The V and J ends lost 2 bases and 3 bases, in that order; junction bases with no gene match: 17. Germline assignment: CDR1 MNHNS and CDR2 SASEGT. There are 19 residues in the CDR3. CDR3 in amino acids: CASSESRTWEGSITDTQYF. DNA of the CDR3: TGTGCCAGCAGTGAATCGCGTACATGGGAGGGGTCCATTACAGATACGCAGTATTTT.

V is TRBV27 and J is TRBJ2-7; D is undetermined. This CDR3 contains 14 residues. The V end was cut by 6 bases, the J end by 2 bases, with 14 bases between. Germline CDR1 MNHEY, CDR2 SMNVEV (reference sequence). Written as DNA, the CDR3 is TGTGCCAGCAGCATAAATTTGGGCACCTACGAGCAGTACTTC. Translated, it gives CASSINLGTYEQYF.

The CDR3 loop is CASRGTSGLNIQYF. CDR3 DNA: TGTGCCAGCAGGGGGACTAGCGGATTAAACATTCAGTACTTC. V gene TRBV2 combines with J gene TRBJ2-4, with 11 nucleotides matching TRBD2. After removal of 6 bases from V and 6 bases from J, the junction contained 4 bases not matched to a gene. CDR1 SNHLY and CDR2 FYNNEI come from the germline V gene. The CDR3 runs to 14 residues.

The count of this clone is one. The V and J genes are TRBV12-3 or TRBV12-4 and TRBJ2-7; TRBD2 matches at 7 bases. Unmatched junction bases numbered 6, after V lost 4 bases and J lost 12 bases. CDR3 length: 11 amino acids. As DNA, the CDR3 is TGTGCCAGCAGTTGGGAGGGGCAGGGGTACTTC. It encodes CASSWEGQGYF.

A single count supports this clone. The chain has TRBV11-1 and TRBJ2-6; D is possibly TRBD2 (7 bases). Trimming took off 7 bases at V and 4 bases at J, with 14 bases between the two ends. This CDR3 has 15 amino acids. Per germline, CDR1 SGHAT and CDR2 FQDESV (reference sequence). The CDR3 DNA sequence: TGTGCCAGCACCGAGGGGGGGCTAGGGGCCAACGTCCTGACTTTC. It codes for CASTEGGLGANVLTF. The complete variable domain, with remaining parts taken from reference TRBV11-1 and TRBJ2-6, reads EAEVAQSPRYKITEKSQAVAFWCDPISGHATLYWYRQILGQGPELLVQFQDESVVDDSQLPKDRFSAERLKGVDSTLKIQPAELGDSAMYLCASTEGGLGANVLTFGAGSRLTVL.

V gene TRBV6-5 combines with J gene TRBJ2-5; the match to TRBD1 covers 9 bases. The CDR3 runs 13 residues. Germline CDR1 reads MNHEY; CDR2 reads SVGAGI. V was clipped by 6 bases and J by 4 bases; unmatched bases: 3. The CDR3 DNA sequence: TGTGCCAGCAGCTCGGACAGGGGAGAGACCCAGTACTTC. This encodes CASSSDRGETQYF.

This clone has just one count. The chain employs TRBV5-1 and TRBJ2-7; weak D call: TRBD1 (6 bases). The V end lost 4 bases, the J end lost 3 bases, and 17 bases lay between the germline ends. Germline CDR1 is SGHRS and CDR2 is YFSETQ. This CDR3 region has 15 residues. CDR3 loop: CASSTETGSRYEQYF. In DNA, the CDR3 is TGCGCCAGCAGCACCGAGACAGGATCTCGCTACGAGCAGTACTTC.

The chain carries TRBV10-3 and TRBJ1-2; tentatively, D is TRBD1 (5 bases). V lost 3 bases and J 6 bases, leaving 17 bases between the germline ends. This CDR3 contains 15 residues. From germline, CDR1 is ENHRY and CDR2 SYGVKD. The CDR3 nucleotides read TGTGCCATCAGTGAACCCACGGCGGGGCCAGATGGCTACACCTTC. This sequence encodes CAISEPTAGPDGYTF.

V and J are TRBV5-1 and TRBJ2-3; D possibly corresponds to TRBD2 (5 bases). With 2 bases removed from V and 2 bases from J, the gap between germline ends came to 15 bases. The CDR3 extends over 16 amino acids. Germline V gives CDR1 SGHRS, CDR2 YFSETQ. CDR3 residues: CASSFALAKNTDTQYF. CDR3 in DNA: TGCGCCAGCAGCTTCGCGCTAGCCAAAAACACAGATACGCAGTATTTT.

The rearrangement links TRBV5-1 to TRBJ2-3; TRBD1 might be the D (7 bases). Per the germline V gene, CDR1 is SGHRS and CDR2 is YFSETQ. The CDR3 contains 17 residues. V was trimmed by 4 bases and J by 7 bases, leaving 25 bases between them. In nucleotides, the CDR3 is TGCGCCAGCAGCCCGGATCCCGGGGGACAGCCTACGCATACGCAGTATTTT. It codes for CASSPDPGGQPTHTQYF.

This chain joins TRBV6-5 and TRBJ1-4; D remains unclear. Trimming left V 6 bases short and J 3 bases short, with 11 bases between. Germline CDR1 reads MNHEY; CDR2 reads SVGAGI. There are 14 residues in the CDR3. CDR3 bases: TGTGCCAGCAGCGGGAGGGCCCCTAATGAAAAACTGTTTTTT. It specifies CASSGRAPNEKLFF.

V gene TRBV2 combines with J gene TRBJ1-1; D not certain. The ends were cut back, 10 bases at V and 7 bases at J, with 13 bases in the middle. The CDR3 totals 11 residues. In germline, CDR1 is SNHLY, CDR2 FYNNEI. CDR3 loop: CATAAGYEAFF. The CDR3 DNA sequence: TGTGCCACCGCGGCCGGTTATGAAGCTTTCTTT.

The J gene is TRBJ1-3, the V gene TRBV9; TRBD1 might be the D (5 bases). Germline CDR1 and CDR2: SGDLS and YYNGEE. V shed 0 bases and J shed 1 base, with 14 bases lying between them. The CDR3 spans 17 residues. CDR3 region: CASSVASGLASGNTIYF. The CDR3 nucleotides read TGTGCCAGCAGCGTAGCCTCAGGGCTTGCTTCTGGAAACACCATATATTTT.

This clone appeared a single time. The chain employs TRBV3-1 (or the pseudogene TRBV3-2) and TRBJ1-5; no firm D call. The ends were cut back, 3 bases at V and 6 bases at J, with 9 bases in the middle. The germline gives CDR1 LGHDT, CDR2 YNNKEL (reference sequence). This CDR3 has 13 amino acids. CDR3 nucleotide sequence: TGTGCCAGCAGCCATGGCCGGGGTCAGCCCCAGCATTTT. Its protein is CASSHGRGQPQHF.

V and J are TRBV5-1 and TRBJ1-1; D is possibly TRBD1 (5 bases). The CDR3 has 15 residues. The V and J ends lost 2 bases and 1 base respectively, with 12 bases between them. The germline gives CDR1 SGHRS, CDR2 YFSETQ. CDR3 loop: CASSLGAKRNTEAFF. The CDR3 region has the DNA TGCGCCAGCAGCTTAGGGGCAAAGAGGAACACTGAAGCTTTCTTT.

This clone was counted a single time. CDR3 nucleotides: TGTGCCATCAGAAACACACCCTACAATGAGCAGTTCTTC. Translation gives CAIRNTPYNEQFF. This chain uses TRBV10-3 with TRBJ2-1; D is unclear. Deletions cut 6 bases from V and 2 bases from J, with 8 bases between. CDR3 length: 13 residues. Germline V gene data show CDR1 as ENHRY and CDR2 as SYGVKD.

The table lists this clone with a few counts. The rearrangement uses TRBV19 and TRBJ1-2, with 7 bases that match TRBD1. The CDR3 has 14 residues. V shed 6 bases, J shed 6 bases, and the junction held 10 bases outside the gene matches. The V gene's germline CDR1 is LNHDA and CDR2 SQIVND (reference sequence). This CDR3 reads CASRRDRFGHGYTF. The CDR3 coding sequence is TGTGCCAGTAGGCGGGACAGATTTGGGCATGGCTACACCTTC.

The genes are TRBV4-3 and TRBJ2-3; possible D gene TRBD2, 6 bases. V lost 4 bases, J lost 2 bases, and 16 bases lay in between. The germline gives CDR1 LGHNA, CDR2 YSLEER. The CDR3 consists of 16 residues. This CDR3 is CASSPGTFKFTDTQYF. CDR3 DNA sequence: TGCGCCAGCAGCCCCGGGACTTTTAAATTCACAGATACGCAGTATTTT.

The genes are TRBV27 and TRBJ2-3; 7 bases map to TRBD2. Trimming at V came to 4 bases and at J to 0 bases, leaving 4 bases not matched to a gene. The V gene's germline CDR1 is MNHEY and CDR2 SMNVEV (reference sequence). The CDR3 length is 15 residues. CDR3 sequence: CASSSPGGSTDTQYF. The CDR3 DNA reads as TGTGCCAGCAGTTCCCCCGGGGGGAGCACAGATACGCAGTATTTT.

This chain links TRBV5-6 with TRBJ1-2, with D tentatively TRBD1 (5 bases). V lost 2 bases to trimming and J lost 3 bases, with 11 bases between them. Germline-derived CDR1 and CDR2 are SGHDT and YYEEEE. This CDR3 has 14 residues. CDR3 nucleotide sequence: TGTGCCAGCAGCTTCGTGGGGCAGGACTATGGCTACACCTTC. As protein: CASSFVGQDYGYTF.

The chain recombines TRBV6-6 with TRBJ1-1; D may be TRBD1 (6 bases). Germline V lookup: CDR1 MNHNY, CDR2 SVGAGI (reference sequence). CDR3 length: 14 residues. Trimming cost V 5 bases and J 0 bases, with 10 bases left between them. The CDR3 reads CASSDGGLNTEAFF. CDR3 nucleotides: TGTGCCAGCAGTGACGGGGGGCTGAACACTGAAGCTTTCTTT.